Listed here are 3 T cell receptor beta chains from one sample, sequenced in a study of blood T cell repertoires in COVID-19. The protocol was immunoSEQ multiplex PCR, while the TCRdb copy is restricted to in-frame clones and leaves out a portion. This table has some 74,000 clones, roughly 76% appearing once. Sequenced input: peripheral blood. The source of these receptors is a man aged 70 or older with active or convalescent COVID-19.

The V call is TRBV19, the J call TRBJ1-2; TRBD1 is a possible D gene (6 bases). Trimming cost V 5 bases and J 8 bases, with 15 bases left between them. Germline V CDR1 and CDR2: LNHDA, SQIVND (reference sequence). CDR3 length equals 13 residues. The CDR3, as DNA: TGTGCCAGTAGTTCTCTAGGGGGGGACGGCTACACCTTC. It yields the protein CASSSLGGDGYTF.

V and J are TRBV12-2 and TRBJ2-3; the table's D gene call, TRBD2, was not cross checked with the DNA. TRBV12-2 is recorded as a pseudogene. The CDR3 extends over 13 amino acids. The CDR3 reads CASRRGATDTQYF. The CDR3 nucleotides read TGTGCAAGTCGGCGGGGGGCCACAGATACGCAGTATTTT.

The chain is built from TRBV6-5 and TRBJ2-1, with 8 bases fitting TRBD2. This CDR3 has 15 residues. The V gene's germline CDR1 is MNHEY and CDR2 SVGAGI. J was trimmed by 8 bases and V by 6 bases; bases with no gene match: 12. CDR3 amino acids: CASRRTGTSIDEQFF. The CDR3 region has the DNA TGTGCCAGCAGACGCACCGGGACTAGTATCGATGAGCAGTTCTTC.